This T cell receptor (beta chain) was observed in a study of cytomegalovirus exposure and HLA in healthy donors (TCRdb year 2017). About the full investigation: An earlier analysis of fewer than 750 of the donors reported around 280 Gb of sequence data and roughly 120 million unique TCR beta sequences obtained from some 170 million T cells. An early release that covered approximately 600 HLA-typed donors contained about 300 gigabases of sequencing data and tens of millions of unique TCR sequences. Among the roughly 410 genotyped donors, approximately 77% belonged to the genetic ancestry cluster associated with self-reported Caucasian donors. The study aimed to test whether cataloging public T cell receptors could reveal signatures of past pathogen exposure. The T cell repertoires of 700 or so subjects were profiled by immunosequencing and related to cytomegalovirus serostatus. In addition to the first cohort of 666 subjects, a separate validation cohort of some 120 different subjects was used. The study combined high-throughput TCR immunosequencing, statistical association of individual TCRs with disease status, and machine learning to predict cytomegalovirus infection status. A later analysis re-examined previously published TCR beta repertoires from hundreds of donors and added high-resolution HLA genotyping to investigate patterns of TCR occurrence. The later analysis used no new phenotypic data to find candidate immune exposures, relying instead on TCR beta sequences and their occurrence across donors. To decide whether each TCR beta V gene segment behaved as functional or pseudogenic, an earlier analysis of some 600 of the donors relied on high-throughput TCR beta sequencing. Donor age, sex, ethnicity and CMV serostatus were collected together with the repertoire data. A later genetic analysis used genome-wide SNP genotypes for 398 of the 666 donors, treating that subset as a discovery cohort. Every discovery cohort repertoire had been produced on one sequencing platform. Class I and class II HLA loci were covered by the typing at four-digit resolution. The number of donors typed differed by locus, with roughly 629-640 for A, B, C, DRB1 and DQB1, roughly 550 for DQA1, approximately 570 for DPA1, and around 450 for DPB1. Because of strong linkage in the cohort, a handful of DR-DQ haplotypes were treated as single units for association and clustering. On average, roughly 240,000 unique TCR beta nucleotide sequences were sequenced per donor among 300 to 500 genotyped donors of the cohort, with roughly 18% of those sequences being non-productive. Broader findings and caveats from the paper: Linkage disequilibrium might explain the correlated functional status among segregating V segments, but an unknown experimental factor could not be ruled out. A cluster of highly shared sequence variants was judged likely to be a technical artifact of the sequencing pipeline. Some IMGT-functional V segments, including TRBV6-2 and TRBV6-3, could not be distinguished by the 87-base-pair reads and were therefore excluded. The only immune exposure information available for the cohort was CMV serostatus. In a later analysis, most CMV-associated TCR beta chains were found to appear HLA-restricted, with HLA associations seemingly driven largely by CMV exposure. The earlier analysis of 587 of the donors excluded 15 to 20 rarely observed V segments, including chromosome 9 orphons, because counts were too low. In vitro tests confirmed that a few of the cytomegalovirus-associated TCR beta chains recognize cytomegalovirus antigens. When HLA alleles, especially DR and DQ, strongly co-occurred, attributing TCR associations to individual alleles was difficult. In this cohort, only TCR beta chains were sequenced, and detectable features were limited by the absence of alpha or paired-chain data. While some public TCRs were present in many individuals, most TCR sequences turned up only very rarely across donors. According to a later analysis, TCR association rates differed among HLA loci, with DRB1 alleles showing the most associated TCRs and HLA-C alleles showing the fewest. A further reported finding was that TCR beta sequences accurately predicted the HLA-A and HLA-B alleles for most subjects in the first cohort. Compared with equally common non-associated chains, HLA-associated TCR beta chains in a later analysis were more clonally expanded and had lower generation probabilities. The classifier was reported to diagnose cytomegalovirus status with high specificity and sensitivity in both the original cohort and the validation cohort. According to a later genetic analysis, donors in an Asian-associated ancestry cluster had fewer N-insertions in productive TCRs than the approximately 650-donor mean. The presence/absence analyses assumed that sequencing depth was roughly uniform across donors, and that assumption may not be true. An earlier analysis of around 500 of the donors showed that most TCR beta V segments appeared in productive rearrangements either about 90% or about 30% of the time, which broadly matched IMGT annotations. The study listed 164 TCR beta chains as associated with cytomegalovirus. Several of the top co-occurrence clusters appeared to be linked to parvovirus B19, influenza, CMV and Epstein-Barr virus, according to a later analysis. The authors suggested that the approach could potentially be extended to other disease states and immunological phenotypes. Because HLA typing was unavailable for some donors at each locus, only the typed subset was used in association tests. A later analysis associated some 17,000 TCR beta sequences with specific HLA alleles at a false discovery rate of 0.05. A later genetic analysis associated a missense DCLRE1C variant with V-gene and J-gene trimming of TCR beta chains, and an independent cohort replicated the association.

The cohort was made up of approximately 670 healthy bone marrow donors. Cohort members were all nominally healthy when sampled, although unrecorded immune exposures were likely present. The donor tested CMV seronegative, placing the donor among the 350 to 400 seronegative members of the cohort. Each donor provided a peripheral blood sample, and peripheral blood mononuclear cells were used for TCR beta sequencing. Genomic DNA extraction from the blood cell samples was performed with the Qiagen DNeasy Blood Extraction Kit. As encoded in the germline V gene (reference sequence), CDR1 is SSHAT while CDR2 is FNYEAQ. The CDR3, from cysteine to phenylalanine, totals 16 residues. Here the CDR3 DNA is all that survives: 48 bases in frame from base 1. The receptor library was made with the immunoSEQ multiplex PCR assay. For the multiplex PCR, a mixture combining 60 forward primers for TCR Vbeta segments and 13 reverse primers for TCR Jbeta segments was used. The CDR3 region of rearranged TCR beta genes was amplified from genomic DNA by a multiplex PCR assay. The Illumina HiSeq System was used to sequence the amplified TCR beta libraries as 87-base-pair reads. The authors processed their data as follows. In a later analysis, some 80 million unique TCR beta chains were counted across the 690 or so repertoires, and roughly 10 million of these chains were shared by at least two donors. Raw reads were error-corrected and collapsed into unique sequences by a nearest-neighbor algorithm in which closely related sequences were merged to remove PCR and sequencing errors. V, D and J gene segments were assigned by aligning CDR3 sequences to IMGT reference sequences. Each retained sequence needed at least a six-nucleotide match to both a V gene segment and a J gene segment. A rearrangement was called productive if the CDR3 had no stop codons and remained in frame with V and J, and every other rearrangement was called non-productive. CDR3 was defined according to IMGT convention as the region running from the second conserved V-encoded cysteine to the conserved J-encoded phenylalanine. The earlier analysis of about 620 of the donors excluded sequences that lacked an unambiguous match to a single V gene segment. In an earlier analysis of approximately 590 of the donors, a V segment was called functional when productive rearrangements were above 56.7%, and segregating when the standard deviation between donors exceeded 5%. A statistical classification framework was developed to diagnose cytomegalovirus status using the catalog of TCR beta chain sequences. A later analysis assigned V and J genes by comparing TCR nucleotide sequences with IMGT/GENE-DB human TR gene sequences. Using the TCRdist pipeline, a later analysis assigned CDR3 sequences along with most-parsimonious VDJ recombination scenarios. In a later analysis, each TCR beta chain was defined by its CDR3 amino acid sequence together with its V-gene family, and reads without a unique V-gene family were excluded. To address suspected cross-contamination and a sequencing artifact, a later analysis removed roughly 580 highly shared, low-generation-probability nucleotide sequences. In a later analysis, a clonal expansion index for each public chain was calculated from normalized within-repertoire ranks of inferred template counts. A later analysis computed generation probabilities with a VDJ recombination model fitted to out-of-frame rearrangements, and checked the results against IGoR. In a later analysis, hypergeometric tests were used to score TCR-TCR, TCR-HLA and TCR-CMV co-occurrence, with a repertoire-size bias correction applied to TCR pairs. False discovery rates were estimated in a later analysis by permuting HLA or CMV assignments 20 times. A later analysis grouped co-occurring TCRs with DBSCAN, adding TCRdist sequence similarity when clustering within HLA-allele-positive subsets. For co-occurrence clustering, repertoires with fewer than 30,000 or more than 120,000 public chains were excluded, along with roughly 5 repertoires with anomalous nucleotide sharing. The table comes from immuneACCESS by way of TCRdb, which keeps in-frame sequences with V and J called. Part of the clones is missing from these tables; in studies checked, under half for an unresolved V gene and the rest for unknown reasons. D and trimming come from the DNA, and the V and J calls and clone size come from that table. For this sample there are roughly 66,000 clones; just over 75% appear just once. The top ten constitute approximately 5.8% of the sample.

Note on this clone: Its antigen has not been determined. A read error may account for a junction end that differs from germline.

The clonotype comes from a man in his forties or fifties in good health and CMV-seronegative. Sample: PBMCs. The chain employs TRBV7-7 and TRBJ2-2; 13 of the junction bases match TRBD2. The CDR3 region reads CASSPSGLAGTGELFF. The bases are TGTGCTAGCAGCCCCTCGGGACTAGCGGGGACCGGGGAGCTGTTTTTT.